Listed below are T cell receptor beta chains from one sample, sequenced in a study of beta chain features in type 1 diabetes. The method was immunoSEQ multiplex PCR; TCRdb's version includes in-frame clones alone and lacks a portion of them. Of 600,000 or so clones in the sample, roughly 13% are singletons; the top ten hold approximately 0.039%. The sample taken for sequencing was naive CD4+ T cells from blood. The receptors come from a man younger than 35 with type 1 diabetes. CDR3s include the opening cysteine and the closing phenylalanine or tryptophan. D genes are given only for firm matches. Size is stated for part of the rows, as once, few or many counts, or as a class when the clone is expanded.

few | TRBJ2-7 | - | TRBV13 | TGTGCCAGCAGCTTATATACTAGCAGTATTTACGAGCAGTACTTC | CASSLYTSSIYEQYF
few | TRBJ2-6 | - | TRBV9 | TGTGCCAGCAGCCCCCTGACTGGGGCCAACGTCCTGACTTTC | CASSPLTGANVLTF
once | TRBJ1-5 | TRBD1 | TRBV6-6 | TGTGCCAGCAATAGGGGGACAGGGAATAGCAATCAGCCCCAGCATTTT | CASNRGTGNSNQPQHF
- | TRBJ1-2 | - | TRBV6-1 | TGTGCCAGCAGCCGACAGGAAGGGGTCAGCTATGGCTACACCTTC | CASSRQEGVSYGYTF
few | TRBJ2-1 | TRBD2 | TRBV9 | TGTGCCAGCAGCGTACCGGGACTAGCGGGAGGCAATGAGCAGTTCTTC | CASSVPGLAGGNEQFF
few | TRBJ2-1 | TRBD2 | TRBV18 | TGTGCCAGCTCACAGGGGCTAGCGGGGGACAATGAGCAGTTCTTC | CASSQGLAGDNEQFF
- | TRBJ1-1 | - | TRBV7-2 | TGTGCCAGCAGCTCCGACAGGAACACTGAAGCTTTCTTT | CASSSDRNTEAFF
few | TRBJ2-5 | - | TRBV7-9 | TGTGCCAGCAGCTCCTCGAGTGCAGGCCAGTACTTC | CASSSSSAGQYF
- | TRBJ2-7 | - | TRBV7-9 | TGTGCCAGCAGCTTATCAGGGGTCTACGAGCAGTACTTC | CASSLSGVYEQYF
- | TRBJ1-5 | - | TRBV30 | TGTGCCTGGAGTAGGCAGGATTATCAGCCCCAGCATTTT | CAWSRQDYQPQHF
- | TRBJ2-1 | - | TRBV27 | TGTGCCAGCAGTAAAGTGGGTGGCTCCTACAATGAGCAGTTCTTC | CASSKVGGSYNEQFF
few | TRBJ1-1 | - | TRBV18 | TGTGCCAGCTCACCACCGAACGGGGGGTGGACTGAAGCTTTCTTT | CASSPPNGGWTEAFF
- | TRBJ2-7 | TRBD2 | TRBV7-2 | TGTGCCAGCGGCCGATTAGCGGGAGATCGGGATGAGCAGTACTTC | CASGRLAGDRDEQYF
- | TRBJ1-1 | TRBD1 | TRBV29-1 | TGCAGCGTGGACAGGGGTTTGAACACTGAAGCTTTCTTT | CSVDRGLNTEAFF
few | TRBJ2-5 | - | TRBV27 | TGTGCCAGCAGCCCCTCGTGGGCCCAAGAGACCCAGTACTTC | CASSPSWAQETQYF
few | TRBJ1-5 | - | TRBV19 | TGTGCCAGTAGTACCAGGGGCGTTAATAGCAATCAGCCCCAGCATTTT | CASSTRGVNSNQPQHF
few | TRBJ1-5 | - | TRBV9 | TGTGCCAGCAGCGCAGGGCATCAGCCCCAGCATTTT | CASSAGHQPQHF
- | TRBJ2-2 | - | TRBV27 | TGTGCCAGCAGTTTACGAGCAGGGGGGAACGGGGAGCTGTTTTTT | CASSLRAGGNGELFF
few | TRBJ1-3 | - | TRBV30 | TGTGCCTGGAGTGTACAACCCTCTGGAAACACCATATATTTT | CAWSVQPSGNTIYF
few | TRBJ1-1 | - | TRBV6-6 | TGTGCCAGCAGTTTCTTAGGGGGATTTGAAGCTTTCTTT | CASSFLGGFEAFF
- | TRBJ1-1 | - | TRBV6-1 | TGTGCCAGCAGTGAATGGGGGCTAAGCACTGAAGCTTTCTTT | CASSEWGLSTEAFF
- | TRBJ2-1 | - | TRBV7-7 | TGTGCTAGCAGCTTAGCTGGCCAGAACTATGAGCAGTTCTTC | CASSLAGQNYEQFF
few | TRBJ2-7 | - | TRBV25-1 | TGTGCCAGCAGTGAATGGACCGACGAGCAGTACTTC | CASSEWTDEQYF
- | TRBJ2-5 | TRBD2 | TRBV2 | TGTGCCAGCAGTGGTCTAGCGGGAGGTGAGACCCAGTACTTC | CASSGLAGGETQYF
few | TRBJ2-5 | TRBD2 | TRBV28 | TGTGCCAGCAGTTCCGGGGGGGGAATAGAGACCCAGTACTTC | CASSSGGGIETQYF